This T cell receptor beta chain came from a study of T cells in Graves' hyperthyroidism and ophthalmopathy (dated by TCRdb to between 2017 and 2020). Background on the whole study: Peripheral blood was sampled at the time of initial diagnosis, prior to any treatment. A discovery cohort of approximately 97 patients, 43 with Graves' ophthalmopathy and over 55 with stable Graves' hyperthyroidism, was used to find distinguishing TCR V-J signatures. The paper reports TCR Vbeta CDR3 sequencing of roughly 140 peripheral blood samples: around 45 ophthalmopathy, approximately 74 hyperthyroidism and about 17 progressor patients. For training and testing, the 100 or so patients in the discovery cohort were randomly divided in a 7:3 ratio. Prospective prediction of ophthalmopathy was tested in an independent validation cohort consisting of 18 hyperthyroidism patients and more than 15 patients who later progressed to ophthalmopathy. After sampling, hyperthyroidism patients received methimazole starting at 30 mg daily, and ophthalmopathy patients received high-dose intravenous methylprednisolone. In six Graves' hyperthyroidism patients, the study also compared T-cell repertoires from thyroid tissue with T-cell repertoires from blood.

Moderately to severely active disease, a Clinical Activity Score of at least 3, a NOSPECS grade of at least 4, and a duration under 3 months were present in ophthalmopathy patients. Any patient with an uncontrolled infection, another autoimmune disease, pregnancy or lactation was excluded. Clinical symptoms, serum thyroxine and TRAb, thyroid ultrasound, and orbital computed tomography formed the basis for the diagnoses. Ficoll-Paque density gradient centrifugation was used to isolate PBMCs from about 9 ml of fresh peripheral blood. Total RNA was extracted with Trizol reagent, and quality was checked on an Agilent 2100 Bioanalyzer. TCR beta CDR3 regions were amplified from RNA transcripts. The TCR CDR3 was subjected to a first round of RT-PCR using the HTBI primer set and the Qiagen OneStep RT-PCR kit. The libraries were constructed in a second round of multiplex PCR and then size-selected and purified. The libraries were sequenced on an Illumina HiSeq2000 using paired-end 100 bp reads. Under the source paper's analysis protocol: SOAPnuke was used to process the raw data, throwing out any read that contained adapters or uncalled bases, had a mean Phred below 15, or lacked an exact constant-primer or identifier match. High-quality paired reads were merged using COPE v1.2.5, and each unique nucleotide sequence was defined as a clonotype. MiTCR v1.1 was used to align the clonotypes against IMGT TRBV, TRBD and TRBJ reference segments. Only V-J combinations with frequency above 0.0001, covering 99% to 99.2% of repertoires, were analysed. The TCS score was defined as the ratio of F50 (clonal expansion) to E x V (chaos), calculated using BLOSUM62-based TCRdist between CDR3 peptides within each V-J. Welch's t-statistics and random forest reduced fewer than 600 V-J features to 13, which were used in a naive Bayes classifier (R e1071). Thyroid-blood repertoire similarity was quantified with the Morisita-Horn index. TCRdb reanalyzed the raw reads on its own, using fastp at Q25 for trimming and MiXCR for clone calling, and kept in-frame beta chains. One record per CDR3 amino acid sequence lists the most common genes and DNA. These V and J calls are TCRdb output, not the study's own analysis. In all, the sample holds around 610,000 distinct CDR3 sequences, and about 14% of those were seen once. The top ten constitute approximately 4.2% of the sample.

Paper-wide results and their limitations: No statistical method was used to fix the sample size in advance, and group allocation was not hidden from the investigators. During validation, the model predicted progression to ophthalmopathy a median of approximately 7 months ahead of onset, with just under 71% sensitivity and roughly 75% specificity. Most expanded thyroid clonotypes (frequency above 0.001) were also found in blood, which suggests that blood repertoires may mirror thyroid immune responses. In cross-validation, a model built on a 13 V-J signature told ophthalmopathy apart from stable hyperthyroidism with about 90% sensitivity and about 81% specificity, and in testing the same model reached 80%/75%.

This clonotype was counted ten times or more. Its recognized antigen is unknown. Base qualities are not provided; no much larger clone lies one nucleotide away. At the junction V is shortened by 2 bases and J by 7 bases, with 18 bases in between. Inclusive of the bounding cysteine and phenylalanine, the CDR3 is 16 residues long. Here the CDR3 DNA is all that survives: 48 bases in frame from base 1. Based on the germline V gene (reference sequence), the CDR1 and CDR2 sequences are LNHDA and SQIVND. This receptor was obtained from a middle-aged woman with Graves' ophthalmopathy. Material for sequencing was blood. The sequence links TRBV19 to TRBJ1-5; 6 matching bases give a weak D call of TRBD1. The CDR3 is CASSIRRNRELQPQHF. The sequence in DNA is TGTGCCAGTAGTATAAGGAGGAACAGGGAGTTACAGCCCCAGCATTTT.